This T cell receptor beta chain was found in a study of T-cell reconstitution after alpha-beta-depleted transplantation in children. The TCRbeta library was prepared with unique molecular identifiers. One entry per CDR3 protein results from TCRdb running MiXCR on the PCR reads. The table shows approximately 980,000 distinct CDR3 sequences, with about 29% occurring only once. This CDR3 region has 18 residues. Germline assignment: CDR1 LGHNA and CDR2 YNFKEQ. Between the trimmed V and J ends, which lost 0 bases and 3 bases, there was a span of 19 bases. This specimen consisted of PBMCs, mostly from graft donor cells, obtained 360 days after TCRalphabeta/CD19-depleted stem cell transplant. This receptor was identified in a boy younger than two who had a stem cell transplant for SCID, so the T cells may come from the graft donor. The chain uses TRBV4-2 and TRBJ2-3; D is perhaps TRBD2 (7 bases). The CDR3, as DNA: TGTGCCAGCAGCCAAGATCTTTTGGGGGGGCCTCGGACAGATACGCAGTATTTT. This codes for CASSQDLLGGPRTDTQYF.